The TCR beta chain described here comes from a study of T-cell reconstitution after alpha-beta-depleted transplantation in children. Using unique molecular identifiers, the investigators prepared the TCRbeta library. TCRdb re-called the PCR reads with MiXCR, one entry per CDR3 protein. The sample has around 120,000 distinct CDR3 sequences; 20% to 25% are singletons. General observations from the study: After one year, T-cell counts and TCRbeta diversity mostly came from new T cells. The study traced high day-60 TCRbeta diversity in some patients to surviving recipient T cells and thymic progenitors. Approximately two months post-transplant, alpha-beta T cells reportedly originated from several hundred expanded graft clones.

This clonotype was counted a few times. The antigen is unknown. This CDR3 contains 14 residues. V was clipped by 5 bases and J by 1 base, with 11 bases between them. Specimen: PBMCs, mostly from graft donor cells, collected 180 days after TCRalphabeta/CD19-depleted stem cell transplant. The chain combines TRBV12-3 or TRBV12-4 with TRBJ1-1; TRBD1 might be the D (6 bases). This receptor was identified in a male patient aged 2 to 10 who had a stem cell transplant for chronic granulomatous disease, so the T cells may come from the graft donor. The CDR3 DNA sequence: TGTGCCAGCAGTCCAACAGGGCGGAACACTGAAGCTTTCTTT. Its translation is CASSPTGRNTEAFF.